Here is one T cell receptor (beta chain) with its context. Naive CD8 cells comprised CD45RO-negative, CCR7-positively selected cells, excluding terminally differentiated effector memory CD45RA+ cells. Here immunoSEQ multiplex PCR was the method, and the copy in TCRdb shows in-frame clones only, minus some. Among about 680,000 clones, 92% were seen once, and the ten largest hold approximately 24%. This sample is drawn from a study of shared clonotypes between healthy human individuals. The sample was naive CD8+ T cells sorted from blood. The TCR comes from a young man in good health.

CDR3 sequence (DNA): TGTGCCAGTAACCCCTGGGGAGGGACAGGGAACACCGGGGAGCTGTTTTTT. Translating it yields CASNPWGGTGNTGELFF. J is TRBJ2-2 and V is TRBV2, with D perhaps matching TRBD1 (8 bases). The CDR3 sequence is 17 residues long. The germline V and J ends were trimmed by 9 bases and 1 base, with 21 bases remaining between them. In germline, CDR1 is SNHLY, CDR2 FYNNEI.